This T cell receptor (beta chain) was recovered during a study of T cell changes during pregnancy in multiple sclerosis. This table comes from immunoSEQ multiplex PCR, and its TCRdb copy is limited to in-frame clones, with some not included. The sample consists of tens of thousands of clones, about 91% of them appearing once. In germline, CDR1 is SGHDT, CDR2 YYEEEE. The CDR3 spans 14 residues. Germline trimming cut 4 bases from V and 4 bases from J; bases unmatched to any gene: 5. This chain joins TRBV5-6 and TRBJ1-1; TRBD1 aligns across 9 bases. The sequence was obtained from a female donor in good health, enrolled as a control in a pregnancy study. The source material was CD4+ T cells from peripheral blood mononuclear cells, sampled after pregnancy. CDR3 DNA sequence: TGTGCCAGCAGCGTGGGACAGGGCGTCACTGAAGCTTTCTTT. It specifies CASSVGQGVTEAFF.